What follows is one TCR beta chain and its context. The antigen this receptor binds is unknown. At one end the junction does not follow the germline gene, possibly because of a read error. The entry originates in a study of glioma-infiltrating T cells (dated by TCRdb to the mid-2010s). Background on the whole study: The study sequenced TCR alpha- and beta-chain repertoires from glioma tissue, from non-neoplastic brain tissue and from matched peripheral blood mononuclear cells. To measure how far tissue and blood T-cell populations diverged, each tissue-infiltrating repertoire was compared against the peripheral blood repertoire of the same patient. The paired cohort comprised three low-grade glioma patients, several primary glioblastoma patients and three non-glioma patients contributing non-neoplastic brain tissue. Results and caveats for the whole study, not just this receptor: VJ-independent divergence between tissue and blood was found to be below expectation in non-neoplastic patients but above expectation in all gliomas, particularly low-grade gliomas. Small numbers underpinned the group comparisons: roughly 8 glioblastoma patients, three low-grade glioma patients and three non-neoplastic patients. Tissue and blood shared very few CDR3 sequences, a result attributed to high CDR3 diversity and limited sampling.

The germline V gene encodes CDR1 LNHDA and CDR2 SQIVND (reference sequence). The CDR3 measures 14 amino acids from cysteine to phenylalanine. Only the CDR3 part of the read is kept: 42 bases, read in frame from the first base. TCR alpha and beta CDR3 regions were amplified with the iRepertoire nested amplicon-rescue multiplex PCR (arm-PCR) platform from RNA. One-step reverse transcription and amplification used about 95-400 ng of tissue mRNA or PBMC total RNA as input. Following bead purification, Illumina adapters were added through a secondary multiplex PCR, and the libraries were then gel-purified between 200 and 400 bp. The libraries contained internal 6-nucleotide barcodes that were used for demultiplexing. The libraries were sequenced on an Illumina MiSeq using 2x220 or 2x250 nucleotide paired-end reads. On the authors' methods: Paired reads were merged using FLASH 1.2.11 and were aligned to the GRCh37 human genome using BWA-MEM, after which TRA and TRB reads were extracted. For V and J assignment, an IMGT-derived reference of cassette sequences and CDR3 motifs that included pseudogenes was used. Three-frame translation of reads was performed, and productive CDR3s were defined as those with a C...FGXG motif and no stop codons. A clonotype was defined as a unique combination of a V-J cassette pair and a CDR3 amino acid sequence. Reads were filtered by Hamming distance, thresholded by each sample's sequence error rate in mapped regions. TCRdb reprocessing: public reads trimmed at Q25 with fastp, clones called with MiXCR, in-frame beta chains kept. Each entry is one CDR3 protein sequence, shown with its most common DNA and genes. The V and J calls were determined by TCRdb, not by the authors. This sample lists approximately 100,000 distinct CDR3 sequences; about 25% were detected once. The ten biggest clones cover under 45% of the sample.

This chain is built from TRBV19 and TRBJ2-5; TRBD1 might be the D gene, on 6 matching bases. The clonotype comes from a human donor with low-grade glioma or glioblastoma, undergoing nonglioma brain surgery, or in good health (not recorded which). The specimen sequenced was glioma tissue, nonneoplastic brain tissue, or PBMCs (not recorded which). The DNA sequence follows: TGTGCCAGTAGTATCACAGGGCTGCCCGGGACCCAATACTTC. Its translation reads: CASSITGLPGTQYF.